This entry describes one T cell receptor (beta chain). Its specificity is unknown. The CDR3 has 13 residues. Germline lookup yields CDR1 SNHLY and CDR2 FYNNEI. The V gene end was trimmed by 6 bases and the J gene end by 6 bases; junction bases not matched to a gene: 3. The data were obtained in a study of post-analysis software for immune sequencing data. Study context: Recorded subtypes: relapsing-remitting, secondary progressive, progressive-relapsing; some patients unannotated. Study outcomes and limitations: Samples sharing a preparation batch grouped tightly together when assessed by F measure. Patients used about 5 TRBV segments, including TRBV5-6, TRBV5-1 and TRBV20-1, more often than controls. Diversity measured as normalized Chao1 was significantly lower in multiple sclerosis patients than in controls.

The TCR beta cDNA libraries carried unique molecular identifiers. T cells numbering 1 to 10 million yielded cDNA molecules that totaled approximately 500,000. In TCRdb, the PCR reads were re-called with MiXCR into one record per CDR3 protein. In the table there are more than 350,000 distinct CDR3 sequences, less than 40% of which are singletons. The sequence derives from a girl aged 2 to 9 with multiple sclerosis. The chain combines TRBV2 with TRBJ1-3; 9 nucleotides match TRBD1. Sequencing used blood. CDR3 loop: CASRGTGINTIYF. CDR3 DNA sequence: TGTGCCAGCAGGGGGACAGGGATAAACACCATATATTTT.